This T cell receptor (beta chain) was recovered during a study of blood T cell repertoires in COVID-19. Germline V CDR1 and CDR2: MNHEY, SVGAGI. The ends were cut back, 0 bases at V and 8 bases at J, with 13 bases in the middle. The CDR3 loop spans 15 amino acids. How the authors handled the data: Scientists estimated how many nucleated cells there were by amplifying reference gene primers. Assay: immunoSEQ multiplex PCR; the TCRdb copy retains only in-frame clones and omits some. The DNA was the basis for D and trimming; V, J and clone size are from that table. The data contain 100,000 to 150,000 clones, 85% to 90% of them singletons.

The sample consisted of peripheral blood. The gene calls are TRBV6-5 and TRBJ1-4; D not certain. The sequence came from a woman older than 75 with COVID-19, enrolled during active disease. The CDR3 loop is CASSYSIGWAEKLFF. DNA for the CDR3: TGTGCCAGCAGTTACTCGATTGGTTGGGCAGAAAAACTGTTTTTT.